These 27 T cell receptor beta chains were all obtained from the same sample, sequenced in a study of spatial heterogeneity in lung cancer. TCRdb called the 5' RACE reads again in MiXCR, with one record for every CDR3 protein. The table records 20,000 to 25,000 distinct CDR3 sequences, 6.9% of them present only once. Time point in this sample: sample taken at primary tumor resection. Frozen PBMC, nontumor lung or tumor provided whole RNA, which was sequenced unsorted. The sequencing here drew on PBMCs, taken at surgery. The origin of the receptors is a male donor with early-stage non-small cell lung cancer.

This clonotype was seen only a few times. This sequence joins TRBV3-1 and TRBJ2-5, with 7 bases matching TRBD1. The CDR3 is 16 residues long. J was trimmed by 3 bases and V by 3 bases; bases with no gene match: 10. Germline V gene lookup returns CDR1 LGHDT and CDR2 YNNKEL (reference sequence). The CDR3 loop is CASSQGAGTAKETQYF. The CDR3 coding sequence is TGTGCCAGCAGCCAGGGGGCTGGGACAGCCAAAGAGACCCAGTACTTC.

This clonotype showed up many times. The V gene is TRBV15, the J gene TRBJ2-1, with 16 bases lining up with TRBD2. J was trimmed by 6 bases and V by 5 bases; bases with no gene match: 7. This CDR3 has 17 residues. Per the germline V gene, CDR1 is LNHNV and CDR2 is YYDKDF (reference sequence). Here the CDR3 DNA reads TGTGCCACCAGCGGGTCTGGGACTAGCGGGAGGGTCAATGAGCAGTTCTTC. Its translation: CATSGSGTSGRVNEQFF.

In its sample, this clonotype was seen many times. The chain combines TRBV28 with TRBJ2-2; D not resolved. V was shortened by 2 bases and J by 8 bases, with 12 bases between the two germline ends. The CDR3 runs to 14 residues. The V gene's germline CDR1 is MDHEN and CDR2 SYDVKM. The CDR3 region is CASSLGHMVGELFF. The CDR3 region has the DNA TGTGCCAGCAGTTTAGGGCACATGGTAGGGGAGCTGTTTTTT.

This clonotype was seen ten or more times. The rearrangement joins TRBV11-2 to TRBJ2-1; the D call may be TRBD1 or TRBD2 (6 bases each). The CDR3 has 15 residues. The germline V and J ends were trimmed by 4 bases and 5 bases, with 15 bases remaining between them. Per germline, CDR1 SGHAT and CDR2 FQNNGV. Here the CDR3 DNA reads TGTGCCAGCAGCTCTTTCGGGGGCGGGAACAATGAGCAGTTCTTC. As protein: CASSSFGGGNNEQFF.

This clonotype was seen at least ten times. The rearrangement joins TRBV20-1 to TRBJ2-1; 13 nucleotides match TRBD2. CDR3 length equals 18 residues. J was trimmed by 0 bases and V by 7 bases; bases with no gene match: 12. Germline V lookup: CDR1 DFQATT, CDR2 SNEGSKA (reference sequence). CDR3 in amino acids: CSVIPGWTSGGSYNEQFF. Written as DNA, the CDR3 is TGCAGTGTCATTCCAGGGTGGACTAGCGGGGGCTCCTACAATGAGCAGTTCTTC.

Ten or more counts support this clonotype. The chain is built from TRBV29-1 and TRBJ1-4; D remains ambiguous. Trimming took 0 bases from V and 10 from J, leaving 9 bases between them. The germline V gene has CDR1 SQVTM and CDR2 ANQGSEA. CDR3 size: 12 residues. The CDR3 here is CSVEDRLGKLFF. The CDR3 DNA reads as TGCAGCGTTGAAGATCGGTTAGGAAAACTGTTTTTT.

This clonotype has a count of ten or more. The genes are TRBV28 and TRBJ1-4, with D possibly TRBD1 on 5 matching bases. V was cut by 5 bases and J by 10 bases, with 14 bases left in between. Germline V gene data show CDR1 as MDHEN and CDR2 as SYDVKM. This CDR3 spans 13 amino acids. Here the CDR3 DNA reads TGTGCCAGCAGTATGCTGACAGATTCAAAACTGTTTTTT. Translating gives CASSMLTDSKLFF.

This clonotype was counted ten times or more. The rearrangement links TRBV28 to TRBJ1-1, with 7 bases fitting TRBD1. The CDR3 has 15 amino acids. The germline V gene has CDR1 MDHEN and CDR2 SYDVKM. V shed 5 bases, J shed 3 bases, and the junction held 9 bases outside the gene matches. CDR3 sequence reads: CASSGRTGWDTEAFF. The CDR3 DNA is TGTGCCAGCAGTGGTCGGACAGGCTGGGACACTGAAGCTTTCTTT.

The table lists this clonotype with many counts. This chain joins TRBV5-1 and TRBJ2-3, with 10 bases fitting TRBD2. The CDR3 extends over 14 amino acids. The V segment lost 7 bases and the J segment 5 bases; nucleotides outside the gene matches: 7. CDR1 and CDR2 from the germline V gene are SGHRS and YFSETQ. The CDR3 DNA reads TGCGCCAGCCGCCTTAGCGGGGGGAAAGATACGCAGTATTTT. Translating it yields CASRLSGGKDTQYF. Combining the CDR3 with reference TRBV5-1 and TRBJ2-3 gives the whole variable domain KAGVTQTPRYLIKTRGQQVTLSCSPISGHRSVSWYQQTPGQGLQFLFEYFSETQRNKGNFPGRFSGRQFSNSRSEMNVSTLELGDSALYLCASRLSGGKDTQYFGPGTRLTVL.

The chain joins TRBV18 to TRBJ1-1, with D uncertain. The CDR3 has 12 amino acids. Deletions cut 2 bases from V and 5 bases from J, with 6 bases between. Per germline, CDR1 KGHSH and CDR2 LQKENI. The CDR3, as DNA: TGTGCCAGCTCACCAGATCGTACTGAAGCTTTCTTT. As protein: CASSPDRTEAFF.

This clonotype appeared many times. V gene TRBV4-2 combines with J gene TRBJ2-7, with 10 positions matching TRBD1. V gave up 4 bases and J gave up 3 bases; unmatched junction bases: 3. CDR1 and CDR2 from the germline V gene are LGHNA and YNFKEQ. This CDR3 spans 14 amino acids. The CDR3 loop reads CASSRDRGYYEQYV. CDR3 coding DNA: TGTGCCAGCAGCCGGGACAGGGGATACTACGAGCAGTACGTC.

This clonotype was recorded a few times. The rearrangement uses TRBV28 and TRBJ2-1, with D possibly being TRBD1 or TRBD2 (6 bases each). Trimming took off 1 base at V and 3 bases at J, with 13 bases between the two ends. The CDR3 extends over 16 amino acids. Germline V gives CDR1 MDHEN, CDR2 SYDVKM. CDR3 coding DNA: TGTGCCAGCAGTTTATCCGGGAGAGGGGGCTACAATGAGCAGTTCTTC. Translated, it gives CASSLSGRGGYNEQFF.

By sample fraction, this clonotype is medium-sized. This chain links TRBV7-6 with TRBJ2-7; no firm D call. The CDR3 length is 13 residues. Germline-derived CDR1 and CDR2 are SGHVS and FNYEAQ. V was trimmed by 5 bases and J by 2 bases, leaving 10 bases between them. In DNA, the CDR3 is TGTGCCAGCAGCCCCTACATTACCTACGAGCAGTACTTC. Translating gives CASSPYITYEQYF.

This clonotype was counted ten times or more. This sequence joins TRBV20-1 and TRBJ2-2, with 7 bases identical to TRBD1. V was clipped by 6 bases and J by 2 bases; unmatched bases: 15. Germline CDR1 and CDR2: DFQATT and SNEGSKA (reference sequence). The CDR3 sequence is 17 residues long. CDR3 sequence: CSAKRRTGSYNTGELFF. In nucleotides, the CDR3 is TGCAGTGCGAAACGAAGGACAGGCTCATATAACACCGGGGAGCTGTTTTTT.

V is TRBV12-3 or TRBV12-4 and J is TRBJ2-5; TRBD2 agrees at 8 bases. The CDR3 spans 13 residues. V lost 3 bases to trimming and J lost 5 bases; unmatched junction nucleotides: 2. The CDR3 region is CASSFASGETQYF. Written as DNA, the CDR3 is TGTGCCAGCAGTTTCGCTAGCGGGGAGACCCAGTACTTC.

This clonotype was detected many times. The chain has TRBV12-3 or TRBV12-4 and TRBJ2-1; D ambiguous. Between the trimmed V and J ends, which lost 1 base and 8 bases, there was a span of 6 bases. The length of the CDR3 is 12 residues. CDR3 in amino acids: CASSLVGDEQFF. DNA of the CDR3: TGTGCCAGCAGTTTAGTAGGCGATGAGCAGTTCTTC.

Many counts were recorded for this clonotype. The V gene is TRBV11-2, the J gene TRBJ1-1; 11 nucleotides match TRBD1. Germline CDR1 and CDR2: SGHAT and FQNNGV. The CDR3 extends over 17 amino acids. V lost 0 bases to trimming and J lost 7 bases; unmatched junction nucleotides: 10. The CDR3 nucleotides read TGTGCCAGCAGCTTAGAACTGGACAGGGGGCTTGTGGGTGAAGCTTTCTTT. It yields the protein CASSLELDRGLVGEAFF. The full variable domain, completed using reference TRBV11-2 and TRBJ1-1, is EAGVAQSPRYKIIEKRQSVAFWCNPISGHATLYWYQQILGQGPKLLIQFQNNGVVDDSQLPKDRFSAERLKGVDSTLKIQPAKLEDSAVYLCASSLELDRGLVGEAFFGQGTRLTVV.

J is TRBJ2-7 and V is TRBV5-1; unclear D gene. Trimming removed 2 bases from V and 4 bases from J, with 7 bases in between. This CDR3 region has 12 residues. CDR1 SGHRS and CDR2 YFSETQ come from the germline V gene. DNA for the CDR3: TGCGCCAGCAGCTTTTATGATTACGAGCAGTACTTC. This encodes CASSFYDYEQYF.

This clonotype was seen repeatedly, ten times or more. This chain uses TRBV19 with TRBJ2-5, with TRBD1 matching over 8 bases. The J segment lost 0 bases and the V segment lost 4 bases, leaving 4 bases of the junction unmatched. Germline CDR1 and CDR2: LNHDA and SQIVND (reference sequence). The CDR3 consists of 15 residues. The CDR3 spells CASSSRQGYQETQYF. Here the CDR3 DNA reads TGTGCCAGTAGTAGCAGACAGGGGTACCAAGAGACCCAGTACTTC. The whole variable domain, filled in from reference TRBV19 and TRBJ2-5, reads DGGITQSPKYLFRKEGQNVTLSCEQNLNHDAMYWYRQDPGQGLRLIYYSQIVNDFQKGDIAEGYSVSREKKESFPLTVTSAQKNPTAFYLCASSSRQGYQETQYFGPGTRLLVL.

This clonotype was found a few times. The CDR3 spells CASSLSGTGAYEQYV. CDR3 nucleotides: TGTGCCAGCAGTTTGTCCGGGACAGGGGCCTACGAGCAGTACGTC. The chain uses TRBV6-5 and TRBJ2-7; 10 bases are shared with TRBD1. This CDR3 spans 15 amino acids. Germline trimming cut 4 bases from V and 2 bases from J; bases unmatched to any gene: 5. Germline CDR1 reads MNHEY; CDR2 reads SVGAGI.

The chain has TRBV6-6 and TRBJ2-5; D gene unclear. The CDR3 is made up of 13 amino acids. Trimming took 8 bases from V and 2 from J, leaving 12 bases between them. Germline CDR1 and CDR2: MNHNY and SVGAGI (reference sequence). CDR3 coding DNA: TGTGCCAGCGAAGACGGCGTGCAAGAGACCCAGTACTTC. Residues: CASEDGVQETQYF.

This chain joins TRBV5-1 and TRBJ2-1, with D possibly TRBD1 on 6 matching bases. Germline assignment: CDR1 SGHRS and CDR2 YFSETQ. Trimming removed 1 base from V and 2 bases from J, with 7 bases in between. The CDR3 extends over 14 amino acids. The CDR3 loop reads CASSLRDTYNEQFF. The DNA of the CDR3 is TGCGCCAGCAGCTTGAGGGACACCTACAATGAGCAGTTCTTC.

This chain joins TRBV20-1 and TRBJ2-3, with D maybe TRBD2 (6 bases). This CDR3 has 16 residues. V lost 3 bases and J lost 2, with 18 bases in between. Germline CDR1 reads DFQATT; CDR2 reads SNEGSKA (reference sequence). CDR3 sequence: CSASSIGEAFTDTQYF. The CDR3 DNA sequence: TGCAGTGCTAGTAGTATTGGGGAGGCCTTCACAGATACGCAGTATTTT.

CDR3 sequence (DNA): TGCAGCGTCCTCGGGGGATTGAACACTGAAGCTTTCTTT. Protein: CSVLGGLNTEAFF. The rearrangement joins TRBV29-1 to TRBJ1-1; the D gene is possibly TRBD1 (5 bases). The V gene's germline CDR1 is SQVTM and CDR2 ANQGSEA. V was shortened by 6 bases and J by 0 bases, with 11 bases between the two germline ends. This CDR3 comprises 13 residues. The full variable domain, completed using reference TRBV29-1 and TRBJ1-1, is SAVISQKPSRDICQRGTSLTIQCQVDSQVTMMFWYRQQPGQSLTLIATANQGSEATYESGFVIDKFPISRPNLTFSTLTVSNMSPEDSSIYLCSVLGGLNTEAFFGQGTRLTVV.

This clonotype was counted at least ten times. This rearrangement joins TRBV27 to TRBJ1-4; D call uncertain. The length of the CDR3 is 15 residues. V was trimmed by 3 bases and J by 0 bases, leaving 8 bases between them. In germline, CDR1 is MNHEY, CDR2 SMNVEV (reference sequence). The chain's CDR3 is CASSFTPATNEKLFF. The CDR3 nucleotides are TGTGCCAGCAGTTTTACTCCCGCAACTAATGAAAAACTGTTTTTT.

This sequence joins TRBV20-1 and TRBJ2-7; 7 bases match TRBD1. The germline V gene has CDR1 DFQATT and CDR2 SNEGSKA (reference sequence). V lost 4 bases to trimming and J lost 7 bases; unmatched junction nucleotides: 4. The CDR3 spans 11 residues. In DNA form, the CDR3 reads TGCAGTGCTAACGGACAGGTTGAGCAGTACTTC. Amino acids: CSANGQVEQYF.

This clonotype was detected many times. The CDR3 DNA is TGCAGTGCTCCTCCCGGAGGGGGGGCGTCAGATACGCAGTATTTT. Translated: CSAPPGGGASDTQYF. The rearrangement joins TRBV20-1 to TRBJ2-3; the D gene is possibly TRBD2 (7 bases). Germline assignment: CDR1 DFQATT and CDR2 SNEGSKA (reference sequence). This CDR3 has 15 residues. V was pared by 5 bases and J by 4 bases, with 19 bases between.